These 11 T cell receptor beta chains came from one sample sequenced in a study of blood T cell repertoires in COVID-19. The method was immunoSEQ multiplex PCR; TCRdb's version includes in-frame clones alone and lacks a portion of them. The sample consists of some 670,000 clones, around 89% of them appearing once. Input material: peripheral blood. The receptors were gathered from a woman under 30 with acute or convalescent COVID-19.

This sequence joins TRBV7-9 and TRBJ2-5, with D possibly being TRBD1 (6 bases). Germline values: CDR1 SEHNR, CDR2 FQNEAQ (reference sequence). V lost 0 bases, J lost 2 bases, and 10 bases lay in between. The CDR3 covers 15 residues. CDR3 residues: CASSLATGSQETQYF. Written as DNA, the CDR3 is TGTGCCAGCAGCTTAGCTACAGGGAGTCAAGAGACCCAGTACTTC.

The chain combines TRBV28 with TRBJ1-2; D not resolved. Per germline, CDR1 MDHEN and CDR2 SYDVKM. Trimming cost V 2 bases and J 4 bases, with 14 bases left between them. The CDR3 spans 15 residues. The DNA of the CDR3 is TGTGCCAGCAGTTTAGGGATTCGGGGAAGCTATGGCTACACCTTC. It codes for CASSLGIRGSYGYTF.

The V call is TRBV19, the J call TRBJ1-1, with D perhaps matching TRBD1 (5 bases). The CDR3 consists of 15 residues. The germline V and J ends were trimmed by 3 bases and 5 bases, with 16 bases remaining between them. The germline CDR1 and CDR2 sequences are LNHDA and SQIVND (reference sequence). CDR3 protein: CASSMGSGRRTEAFF. The CDR3 DNA reads as TGTGCCAGTAGTATGGGATCAGGGAGGAGGACTGAAGCTTTCTTT.

This chain joins TRBV11-2 and TRBJ2-7; tentatively, D is TRBD2 (5 bases). Germline V CDR1 and CDR2: SGHAT, FQNNGV. V lost 2 bases, J lost 6 bases, and 17 bases lay in between. There are 15 residues in the CDR3. The CDR3 spells CASSLSALEVVEQYF. DNA of the CDR3: TGTGCCAGCAGCTTAAGCGCCTTGGAGGTTGTCGAGCAGTACTTC.

This CDR3 is CASSSLGGAGTNTEAFF. In nucleotides, the CDR3 is TGTGCCAGCAGCTCCTTAGGGGGTGCAGGTACGAACACTGAAGCTTTCTTT. This chain joins TRBV7-9 and TRBJ1-1, with D perhaps TRBD1 (6 bases). With 4 bases removed from V and 1 base from J, the gap between germline ends came to 19 bases. This CDR3 is built from 17 residues. CDR1 SEHNR and CDR2 FQNEAQ come from the germline V gene (reference sequence).

Concerning this clone itself: The sample carries other DNA sequences with the same CDR3. The rearrangement links TRBV6-5 to TRBJ1-1; D might be TRBD1 (5 bases). Trimming took 6 bases from V and 1 from J, leaving 9 bases between them. Germline V gene lookup returns CDR1 MNHEY and CDR2 SVGAGI. This CDR3 has 13 residues. The CDR3 loop reads CASSADRNTEAFF. The CDR3 nucleotides read TGTGCCAGCAGCGCCGACAGGAACACTGAAGCTTTCTTT.

The rearrangement links TRBV7-2 to TRBJ1-5; the D gene is possibly TRBD1 (5 bases). The V and J ends lost 1 base and 9 bases respectively, with 19 bases between them. Germline loops: CDR1 SGHTA, CDR2 FQGNSA. This CDR3 region has 16 residues. The CDR3 DNA reads TGTGCCAGCAGCTTAGGAGCAGGGCGGCCCGTATGGCCCCAGCATTTT. Translating it yields CASSLGAGRPVWPQHF. Full variable domain (outside the CDR3, taken from reference TRBV7-2 and TRBJ1-5): GAGVSQSPSNKVTEKGKDVELRCDPISGHTALYWYRQSLGQGLEFLIYFQGNSAPDKSGLPSDRFSAERTGGSVSTLTIQRTQQEDSAVYLCASSLGAGRPVWPQHFGDGTRLSIL.

This clone was recorded only once. CDR3 bases: TGTGCCAGCAGCTCCTTACAGGCTACGAACACTGAAGCTTTCTTT. This translates into CASSSLQATNTEAFF. V usage is TRBV7-9 and J usage is TRBJ1-1, with a possible D match to TRBD1 (5 bases). CDR1 is SEHNR and CDR2 is FQNEAQ in the germline V gene (reference sequence). This CDR3 is built from 15 residues. The germline V and J ends were trimmed by 4 bases and 1 base, with 13 bases remaining between them.

CDR3 amino acids: CASSPLGAYGYTF. The CDR3 DNA reads as TGTGCCAGCAGCCCCCTAGGGGCCTATGGCTACACCTTC. The V call is TRBV5-4, the J call TRBJ1-2; possible D gene TRBD1, 5 bases. From germline, CDR1 is SGHNT and CDR2 YYREEE (reference sequence). The CDR3 spans 13 residues. Trimming removed 4 bases from V and 4 bases from J, with 11 bases in between. Supplemented by reference TRBV5-4 and TRBJ1-2, the full variable domain reads ETGVTQSPTHLIKTRGQQVTLRCSSQSGHNTVSWYQQALGQGPQFIFQYYREEENGRGNFPPRFSGLQFPNYSSELNVNALELDDSALYLCASSPLGAYGYTFGSGTRLTVV.

The gene calls are TRBV19 and TRBJ2-6; 8 nucleotides agree with TRBD1. Germline V gene lookup returns CDR1 LNHDA and CDR2 SQIVND (reference sequence). There are 16 residues in the CDR3. With 9 bases clipped from V and 1 base from J, the junction kept 8 bases outside the gene matches. This CDR3 reads CASTRQGLSGANVLTF. In nucleotides, the CDR3 is TGTGCCAGCACCCGACAGGGGCTATCTGGGGCCAACGTCCTGACTTTC.

The chain combines TRBV4-1 with TRBJ2-7; D uncertain. CDR1 and CDR2 from the germline V gene are MGHRA and YSYEKL. V was shortened by 5 bases and J by 5 bases, with 10 bases between the two germline ends. CDR3 length equals 12 residues. CDR3 nucleotide sequence: TGCGCCAGCAGCGCCCGCGGAGACGAGCAGTACTTC. This gives the protein CASSARGDEQYF.